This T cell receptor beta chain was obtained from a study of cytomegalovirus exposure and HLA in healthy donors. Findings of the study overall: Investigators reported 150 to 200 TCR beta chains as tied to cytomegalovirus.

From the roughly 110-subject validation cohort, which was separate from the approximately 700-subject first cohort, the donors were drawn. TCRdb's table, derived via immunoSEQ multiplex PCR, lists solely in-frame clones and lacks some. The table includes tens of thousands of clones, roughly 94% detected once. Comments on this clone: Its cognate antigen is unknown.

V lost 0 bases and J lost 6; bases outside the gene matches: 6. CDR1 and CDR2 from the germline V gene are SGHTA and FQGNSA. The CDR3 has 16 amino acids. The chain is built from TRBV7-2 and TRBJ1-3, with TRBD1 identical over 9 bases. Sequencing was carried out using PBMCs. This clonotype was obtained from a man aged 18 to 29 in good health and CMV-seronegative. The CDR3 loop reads CASSLAGTGLENTIYF. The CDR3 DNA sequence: TGTGCCAGCAGCTTAGCCGGGACAGGGTTAGAAAACACCATATATTTT.